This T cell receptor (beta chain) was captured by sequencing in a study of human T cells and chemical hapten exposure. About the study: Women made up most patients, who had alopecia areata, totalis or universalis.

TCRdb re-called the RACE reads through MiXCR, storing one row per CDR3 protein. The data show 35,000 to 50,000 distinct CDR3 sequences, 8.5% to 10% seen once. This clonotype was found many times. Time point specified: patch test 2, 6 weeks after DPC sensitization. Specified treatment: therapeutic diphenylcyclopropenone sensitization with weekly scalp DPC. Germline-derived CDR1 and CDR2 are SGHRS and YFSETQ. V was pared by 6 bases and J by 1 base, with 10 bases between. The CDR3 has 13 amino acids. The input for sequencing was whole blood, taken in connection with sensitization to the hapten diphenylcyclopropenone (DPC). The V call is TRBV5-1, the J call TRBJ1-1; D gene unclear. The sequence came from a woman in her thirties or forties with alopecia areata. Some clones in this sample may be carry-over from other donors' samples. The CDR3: CASNLDKNTEAFF. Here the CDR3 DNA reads TGCGCCAGCAATCTCGACAAGAACACTGAAGCTTTCTTT. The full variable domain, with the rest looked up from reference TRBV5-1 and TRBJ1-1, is KAGVTQTPRYLIKTRGQQVTLSCSPISGHRSVSWYQQTPGQGLQFLFEYFSETQRNKGNFPGRFSGRQFSNSRSEMNVSTLELGDSALYLCASNLDKNTEAFFGQGTRLTVV.